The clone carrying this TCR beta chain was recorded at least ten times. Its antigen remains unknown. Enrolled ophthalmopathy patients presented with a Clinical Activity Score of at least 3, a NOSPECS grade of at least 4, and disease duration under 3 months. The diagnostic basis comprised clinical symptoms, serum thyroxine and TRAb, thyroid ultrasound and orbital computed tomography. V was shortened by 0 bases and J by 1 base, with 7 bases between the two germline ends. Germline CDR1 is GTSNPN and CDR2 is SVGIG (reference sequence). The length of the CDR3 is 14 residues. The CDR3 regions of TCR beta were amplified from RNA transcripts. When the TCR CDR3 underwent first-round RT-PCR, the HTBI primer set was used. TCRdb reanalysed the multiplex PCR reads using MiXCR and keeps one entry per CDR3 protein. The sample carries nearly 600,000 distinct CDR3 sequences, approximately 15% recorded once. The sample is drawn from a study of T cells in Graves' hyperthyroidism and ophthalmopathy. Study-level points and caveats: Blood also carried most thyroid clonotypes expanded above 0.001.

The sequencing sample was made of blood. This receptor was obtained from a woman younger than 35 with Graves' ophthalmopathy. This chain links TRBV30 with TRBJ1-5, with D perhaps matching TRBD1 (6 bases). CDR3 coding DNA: TGTGCCTGGAGTGTAGGGACAAGCAATCAGCCCCAGCATTTT. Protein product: CAWSVGTSNQPQHF.